This TCR beta chain came from a study of blood T cell repertoires in COVID-19 (dated by TCRdb to the early 2020s). Concerning the study at large: Samples covering the acute and convalescent phases of COVID-19 were provided by collaborators in the United States, Italy and Spain. Where available, HLA class I and class II types were obtained from metadata supplied by the sample provider rather than from assay-based typing. The dataset comprised deeply sampled blood TCRbeta repertoires from subjects exposed to, actively infected with, or recovered from COVID-19. Samples came from the ongoing ImmuneRACE study (first 160 participants) plus 1,254 subjects from 6 global collaborators. The material from the prospective study consisted of cDNA or gDNA derived from T cells, B-cell-depleted T cells, or PBMCs. The repertoires were released in a freely available public database meant as a resource for research on the immune response to SARS-CoV-2. The sample metadata nearly always contained a de-identified subject ID, COVID-19 status, age in years and sex.

Based on the germline V gene, the CDR1 and CDR2 sequences are MGHDK and SYGVNS. There are 16 amino acids in the CDR3, from cysteine to phenylalanine inclusive. Of the read, only the CDR3 DNA is kept; its 48 bases are in frame from base 1. From V the trimming removes 4 bases and from J it removes 4 bases, while the gene matches leave 12 bases of the junction unaccounted for. Enrolling through a virtual design, the prospective study's participants ranged in age from roughly 18 to 95 years and lived across 24 United States geographic areas. To assign participants to cohorts, the prospective study relied on clinical history that participants themselves reported in a screening survey and a study questionnaire. Recovered participants in ImmuneRACE Cohort 3 were defined as having two consecutive negative NP/OP PCR tests, clearance from a healthcare professional, or resolution of symptoms. Mobile phlebotomists in the prospective study collected whole blood, serum and a nasopharyngeal or oropharyngeal swab from every participant. Additional blood draws and questionnaires over an approximately two-month period could optionally be provided by prospective study participants. Blood samples from the prospective study were shipped frozen or at room temperature prior to DNA extraction.

TCRbeta CDR3 regions were amplified from genomic DNA using the immunoSEQ Assay, a bias-controlled multiplex PCR. On the study's bioinformatics: Within the assay, amplification of reference gene primers was used to estimate how many nucleated cells each sample contained. Sequence reads were collapsed and filtered to measure the absolute abundance of every unique TCRbeta CDR3 rearrangement. For each sample, productive Simpson clonality was calculated as the square root of Simpson's diversity index over productive rearrangements. Imported from immuneACCESS, the table was reduced by TCRdb to in-frame sequences with V and J called. These copies leave out some clones; in studies compared against another copy, an unresolved V gene accounts for under half, and the cause of the remainder is not known. V, J and clone size are those of that table, while D and trimming were read from the DNA. The sample contains about 480,000 clones, over 75% of them found a single time. The top ten hold 1.8% of the sample.

Remarks on this clone: The target of this receptor is not known. Base qualities are not recorded, but no much larger clone differs from it by a single base.

The paper as a whole reports these results and caveats: How much clinical and demographic metadata was included differed by source and by participant, and the metadata was provided uncurated.

The chain joins TRBV25-1 to TRBJ2-7; TRBD1 agrees with 8 junctional bases. The source material was PBMCs or T cells enriched from blood (not recorded which). The receptor was isolated from a middle-aged woman who had recovered from COVID-19. The CDR3 region has the sequence CASSALPGTGEYEQYF. The DNA is TGTGCCAGCAGTGCCCTGCCCGGGACAGGTGAATACGAGCAGTACTTC.